This is a list of T cell receptor beta chains from one sample in a study of human T cells and chemical hapten exposure. TCRdb reprocessed the RACE reads with MiXCR, giving one entry per CDR3 protein. The top ten hold 7% to 10% of the sample, which has a few hundred thousand distinct CDR3 sequences, 4.5% to 5.5% seen once. The material sequenced was whole blood, taken in connection with sensitization to the hapten diphenylcyclopropenone (DPC). The receptors here all came from a woman between 18 and 29 years old with alopecia areata. Some clones in this sample may be carry-over from other donors' samples. The CDR3 runs from the conserved cysteine through the conserved F or W. A D gene is named only where the DNA matches it firmly. For some rows the clone size is stated as once, few or many, or as a class when expanded; others skip it.

J gene | clone size | D gene | V gene | CDR3 DNA | CDR3 protein
TRBJ2-5 | - | - | TRBV28 | TGTGCCAGCAGTTTTGGGAGGACCCAGTACTTC | CASSFGRTQYF
TRBJ1-2 | few | - | TRBV7-9 | TGTGCCAGCAGCTCAACTTTGGACATTAGCTATGGCTACACCTTC | CASSSTLDISYGYTF
TRBJ1-2 | many | TRBD1 | TRBV12-3/TRBV12-4 | TGTGCCAGCAGTTTGCCAGGGGGGCATGGCTACACCTTC | CASSLPGGHGYTF
TRBJ2-3 | few | TRBD2 | TRBV5-4 | TGTGCCAGCAGCGCGGGCTACGGGGGGGCCACAGATACGCAGTATTTT | CASSAGYGGATDTQYF
TRBJ1-5 | - | TRBD1 | TRBV12-3/TRBV12-4 | TGTGCCAGCAGTTTAGCCGGGACAGAGAATCAGCCCCAGCATTTT | CASSLAGTENQPQHF
TRBJ2-1 | few | - | TRBV19 | TGTGCCAGTAGTATAGGAGGTGAGCAGTTCTTC | CASSIGGEQFF
TRBJ1-1 | many | - | TRBV20-1 | TGCAGTGCTAGTCGTCAGATGGGGAACACTGAAGCTTTCTTT | CSASRQMGNTEAFF
TRBJ2-1 | few | TRBD1 | TRBV7-3 | TGTGCCAGCAGCCCATCGGCCAGGGGGCGGGATGAGCAGTTCTTC | CASSPSARGRDEQFF
TRBJ2-3 | - | - | TRBV7-2 | TGTGCCAGCAGCTTAGGTCACGGCGATACGCAGTATTTT | CASSLGHGDTQYF
TRBJ1-5 | - | - | TRBV24-1 | TGTGCCACCAGTGGTCTACAGGATCAGCCCCAGCATTTT | CATSGLQDQPQHF
TRBJ2-2 | - | - | TRBV7-9 | TGTGCCAGCAGCGCACACGGTACAGGCACCGGGGAGCTGTTTTTT | CASSAHGTGTGELFF
TRBJ2-3 | many | TRBD2 | TRBV7-9 | TGTGCCAGCAGCTCCCCGGTGCGGGGGGGCACAGATACGCAGTATTTT | CASSSPVRGGTDTQYF
TRBJ1-2 | few | - | TRBV28 | TGTGCCAGCAACCACCAAGGGCCGTCTAACTATGGCTACACCTTC | CASNHQGPSNYGYTF
TRBJ1-2 | few | - | TRBV29-1 | TGCAGCGTTTTGGACAGCCGAACTAACTATGGCTACACCTTC | CSVLDSRTNYGYTF
TRBJ2-7 | - | - | TRBV5-6 | TGTGCCAGCAGCGGGGCGGACGTCAACGAGCAGTACTTC | CASSGADVNEQYF
TRBJ2-3 | few | - | TRBV11-2 | TGTGCCAGCAGCTTAGAGCAGGGCCCAGATACGCAGTATTTT | CASSLEQGPDTQYF
TRBJ1-4 | few | - | TRBV14 | TGTGCCAGCAGCCGAATGGATGAAAAACTGTTTTTT | CASSRMDEKLFF
TRBJ2-5 | - | - | TRBV5-4 | TGTGCCAGCAGCTTGGGCGGCACCGGAGAGACCCAGTACTTC | CASSLGGTGETQYF
TRBJ1-5 | - | - | TRBV6-6 | TGTGCCAGCAGTTACGAGACCAATCAGCCCCAGCATTTT | CASSYETNQPQHF
TRBJ2-7 | many | - | TRBV6-1 | TGTGCCAGCAGTGGACTCGGAGCCTCCTACGAGCAGTACTTC | CASSGLGASYEQYF
TRBJ2-5 | - | - | TRBV11-1 | TGTGCCAGCAGCTTAGCGGGAATACTGGGGGAGACCCAGTACTTC | CASSLAGILGETQYF
TRBJ1-6 | few | TRBD1 | TRBV2 | TGTGCCAGCAGTACCGACAGGGGACAGCCACCCCTCCACTTT | CASSTDRGQPPLHF
TRBJ1-5 | few | - | TRBV7-9 | TGTGCCAGCAGCGATTGGAGTGGGGTTACCCAGCCCCAGCATTTT | CASSDWSGVTQPQHF
TRBJ2-3 | many | - | TRBV7-8 | TGTGCCAGCAGCCCCGGTCCAAAAGATACGCAGTATTTT | CASSPGPKDTQYF
TRBJ1-4 | few | - | TRBV6-6 | TGTGCCAGCAGTCCATGGGCGGAAAATGAAAAACTGTTTTTT | CASSPWAENEKLFF
TRBJ2-1 | few | - | TRBV7-2 | TGTGCCAGCAGCTTTCGAATTCTCAGGGCCACCCCCTTC | CASSFRILRATPF
TRBJ2-5 | - | - | TRBV9 | TGTGCCAGCAGCGTCCAGGGTATGGGGACCCAGTACTTC | CASSVQGMGTQYF
TRBJ2-3 | few | TRBD2 | TRBV20-1 | TGCAGTGCTACTAGCGGAAGCACAGATACGCAGTATTTT | CSATSGSTDTQYF
TRBJ2-1 | many | TRBD1 | TRBV20-1 | TGCAGTGCTAGACCTGACAGGGACCCCAATGAGCAGTTCTTC | CSARPDRDPNEQFF
TRBJ2-7 | many | TRBD2 | TRBV4-1 | TGCGCCAGCAGCGCGGGACTAGAGAACTACGAGCAGTACTTC | CASSAGLENYEQYF
TRBJ1-1 | few | TRBD1 | TRBV4-1 | TGCGCCAGCAGCCAAGATAGGTTGGACAGGGCGCCTGAAGCTTTCTTT | CASSQDRLDRAPEAFF
TRBJ1-2 | many | - | TRBV7-3 | TGTGCCAGCAGCTTAGACGGGGTCAACTATGGCTACACCTTC | CASSLDGVNYGYTF
TRBJ1-5 | many | TRBD1 | TRBV6-2/TRBV6-3 | TGTGCCAGCAGTTCTAACCGGGACAGGTACTTTCAGCCCCAGCATTTT | CASSSNRDRYFQPQHF
TRBJ2-3 | - | - | TRBV4-3 | TGCGCCAGCAGCCAAGAATCAAGGGCTACAGATACGCAGTATTTT | CASSQESRATDTQYF
TRBJ2-1 | many | - | TRBV4-3 | TGCGCCAGCAGCCAATCCAATGAGCAGTTCTTC | CASSQSNEQFF
TRBJ2-3 | - | - | TRBV5-1 | TGCGCCAGCAGCCCCCCCCGGGACTCCCGAACAGATACGCAGTATTTT | CASSPPRDSRTDTQYF
TRBJ2-1 | few | - | TRBV5-5 | TGTGCCAGCAGCTTGGTCTCTTCTGGGAATGAGCAGTTCTTC | CASSLVSSGNEQFF
TRBJ2-3 | many | - | TRBV7-2 | TGTGCCAGCAGCTTACCGCAACTAGATACGCAGTATTTT | CASSLPQLDTQYF
TRBJ2-3 | many | - | TRBV7-3 | TGTGCCAGCAGCTCCATCCCCGCTAGCTTCGGCGATACGCAGTATTTT | CASSSIPASFGDTQYF
TRBJ2-5 | few | TRBD1 | TRBV20-1 | TGCAGTGCTAGACCCACTAGGACAGGTTTGGGGACCCAGTACTTC | CSARPTRTGLGTQYF
TRBJ1-1 | few | - | TRBV6-5 | TGTGCCAGCAGTGAACCGGGGAACACTGAAGCTTTCTTT | CASSEPGNTEAFF
TRBJ2-7 | few | TRBD1 | TRBV27 | TGTGCCAGCAGTCCAGGGACAGGGATGCCGCAGTACTTC | CASSPGTGMPQYF
TRBJ2-7 | - | - | TRBV6-2/TRBV6-3 | TGTGCCAGCAGCCCCGGGCAAATCGGGCAGTACTTC | CASSPGQIGQYF
TRBJ2-5 | many | - | TRBV6-2/TRBV6-3 | TGTGCCAGCAGTAGACTACTCCAAGAGACCCAGTACTTC | CASSRLLQETQYF
TRBJ2-7 | few | TRBD1 | TRBV6-5 | TGTGCCAGCAGTTTAGGGACAGAATACGAGCAGTACTTC | CASSLGTEYEQYF
TRBJ2-7 | - | TRBD2 | TRBV7-9 | TGTGCCAGCAGCCCCCTGGGACTAGGAGCCAACGAGCAGTACTTC | CASSPLGLGANEQYF
TRBJ1-1 | - | - | TRBV7-9 | TGTGCCAGCAGCTTTTCCGGGGCGTCCTCTGAAGCTTTCTTT | CASSFSGASSEAFF
TRBJ2-6 | few | - | TRBV28 | TGTGCCAGCACCGTAACGACTGGGGCCAACGTCCTGACTTTC | CASTVTTGANVLTF
TRBJ1-6 | - | TRBD1 | TRBV25-1 | TGTGCCAGCAGTGAATCGGGACAGGGTACAAATTCACCCCTCCACTTT | CASSESGQGTNSPLHF
TRBJ2-5 | - | - | TRBV7-8 | TGTGCCAGCAGACAAGGGGGGGGGCGAGAGACCCAGTACTTC | CASRQGGGRETQYF
TRBJ2-1 | - | - | TRBV27 | TGTGCCAGCAGTTTAAGCTGGGGCCGCTACGAGGAATTCTTC | CASSLSWGRYEEFF
TRBJ2-5 | - | - | TRBV7-2 | TGTGCCAGCAGCTCAACTAAGCCTGATCGAGAGACCCAGTACTTC | CASSSTKPDRETQYF
TRBJ2-1 | - | TRBD1 | TRBV20-1 | TGCAGTGCTAGAGAGGGACAGGATTACAATGAGCAGTTCTTC | CSAREGQDYNEQFF
TRBJ1-5 | many | - | TRBV12-3/TRBV12-4 | TGTGCCAGCAGTCCGGGGACACAGGCGGCGGGCAATCAGCCCCAGCATTTT | CASSPGTQAAGNQPQHF
TRBJ2-7 | - | - | TRBV6-5 | TGTGCCAGCAAAATGGGGAGTGGGGCTACCTACGAGCAGTACTTC | CASKMGSGATYEQYF
TRBJ2-1 | - | TRBD2 | TRBV20-1 | TGCAGTGCTACCACTAGCGGGGGGTGGTCTTACAATGAGCAGTTCTTC | CSATTSGGWSYNEQFF
TRBJ1-1 | once | - | TRBV7-9 | TGTGCCAGCAGCTTAGCTTTACTTTTGGGCCAGCTGGGATCGAACACTGAAGCTTTCTTT | CASSLALLLGQLGSNTEAFF
TRBJ2-3 | many | - | TRBV20-1 | TGCAGTGCTAGTTCTCCCAGGGTTAGCGCAGATACGCAGTATTTT | CSASSPRVSADTQYF
TRBJ1-5 | - | TRBD1 | TRBV15 | TGTGCCACCCTGGGACAGGGTAGCAATCAGCCCCAGCATTTT | CATLGQGSNQPQHF
TRBJ2-3 | few | TRBD2 | TRBV7-8 | TGTGCCAGCAGCTTAGCGGGGGGGGATCAGAATATCAATACGCAGTATTTT | CASSLAGGDQNINTQYF